The TCR beta chain described here comes from a study of cytomegalovirus exposure and HLA in healthy donors. Germline-derived CDR1 and CDR2 are SEHNR and FQNEAQ (reference sequence). The ends were cut back, 1 base at V and 1 base at J, with 4 bases in the middle. CDR3 length: 13 amino acids. PCR employed 60 Vbeta and 13 Jbeta primers. Data came from immunoSEQ multiplex PCR; TCRdb stores just in-frame clones and leaves some out. The data contain 100,000 to 150,000 clones, over 75% of them singletons. A remark on this clone: Other DNA sequences within the sample encode an identical CDR3.

Sample: PBMCs. The receptor was derived from a male donor in good health and CMV-seropositive. V usage is TRBV7-9 and J usage is TRBJ1-1; D gene unclear. The CDR3 DNA follows: TGTGCCAGCAGCTTAGTCAGGAACACTGAAGCTTTCTTT. The encoded protein is CASSLVRNTEAFF.